The clone carrying this T cell receptor (beta chain) was observed a few times. Its antigen is currently unknown. Each donor's status was that of a healthy bone marrow donor. Nominal health characterized the donors when sampled, though unrecorded immune exposures were likely. The record originates from a study of cytomegalovirus exposure and HLA in healthy donors. Study-level points and caveats: The later analysis indicated that the majority of CMV-associated TCR beta chains appeared HLA-restricted.

The CDR3 sequence is 13 residues long. Germline V gene sequence: CDR1 SGHRS, CDR2 YFSETQ. V lost 8 bases and J lost 3; bases outside the gene matches: 8. The PCR employed 60 Vbeta primers together with 13 Jbeta primers. Methods used by the authors: An analysis that came later counted tens of millions of unique TCR beta chains, 10 million to 11 million shared. Generated by immunoSEQ multiplex PCR, the TCRdb table keeps only in-frame clones and is missing some. V, J and clone size reflect that table, while D and trimming were determined from the DNA. The sample holds 200,000 to 250,000 clones, over 65% seen once.

Sequencing input: PBMCs. This rearrangement joins TRBV5-1 to TRBJ2-7; 7 nucleotides match TRBD1. This receptor was taken from a woman aged 55-69 years in good health and CMV-seropositive. The CDR3 region has the DNA TGCGCCAGTGGACAGGCAACCCTCTACGAGCAGTACTTC. Translated, it gives CASGQATLYEQYF.